This T cell receptor (beta chain) was documented in a study of blood T cell repertoires in COVID-19. Study in general: PBMCs, B-cell-depleted T cells, or T cells provided the cDNA or gDNA that made up the material.

Original handling: Estimation of nucleated cell counts was performed using reference gene primer amplification. The repertoire was sequenced with immunoSEQ multiplex PCR; TCRdb's copy has only in-frame clones and lacks some. For V, J and clone size, that table is used; D and trimming come from the DNA. Of around 230,000 clones in the sample, roughly 88% were seen once. The ends were cut back, 4 bases at V and 0 bases at J, with 10 bases in the middle. CDR1 is KGHSH and CDR2 is LQKENI in the germline V gene. The CDR3 length is 15 residues. The clonotype was recovered from a middle-aged woman with acute COVID-19. J is TRBJ1-3 and V is TRBV18; the D is unclear. The sample taken for sequencing was PBMCs or T cells enriched from blood (not recorded which). The CDR3 loop is CASSLDTNSGNTIYF. CDR3 coding DNA: TGTGCCAGCTCACTTGACACAAACTCTGGAAACACCATATATTTT.